This TCR beta chain was observed in a study of neurological immune-mediated disorders. The yield of each sequencing run was over 160 million TCR-beta sequences from 15-18 subjects. TCRdb independently ran MiXCR on the 5' RACE reads; one entry per CDR3 protein. The data contain 40,000 to 60,000 distinct CDR3 sequences, 3% to 3.5% of them singletons. J lost 0 bases, V lost 5 bases, and 10 bases had no gene match. This CDR3 region has 17 residues. From germline, CDR1 is DFQATT and CDR2 SNEGSKA (reference sequence). This clonotype was seen at least ten times. This TCR came from a man aged 35-49 years with multiple sclerosis. Material: PBMCs. The chain employs TRBV20-1 and TRBJ2-3, with 11 bases that match TRBD2. The CDR3 DNA reads TGCAGTGCTGGGAGCCTAGCGGGGGGAACTAGCACAGATACGCAGTATTTT. Translation: CSAGSLAGGTSTDTQYF.